This TCR beta chain was documented in a study of identical twins. Findings and caveats of the study: In beta out-of-frame sequences, the excess sharing between twins was weaker.

Each CDR3 protein gets one entry after TCRdb re-called the 5' RACE reads with MiXCR. Of some 690,000 distinct CDR3 sequences in the sample, 21% were seen once. About this clonotype itself: Antigen specificity is unknown.

CDR1 and CDR2 (germline): DFQATT, SNEGSKA (reference sequence). The CDR3 has 14 residues. V lost 3 bases to trimming and J lost 5 bases; unmatched junction nucleotides: 5. These data were also filed under a second study, of T cells expressing NK-cell markers.

This clonotype was obtained from a young woman in good health. The gene calls are TRBV20-1 and TRBJ2-3; 10 nucleotides line up with TRBD2. Sequencing used PBMCs. As DNA, the CDR3 is TGCAGTGCTAGCCTAGCGGGAGTTAAAGATACGCAGTATTTT. The encoded protein is CSASLAGVKDTQYF.